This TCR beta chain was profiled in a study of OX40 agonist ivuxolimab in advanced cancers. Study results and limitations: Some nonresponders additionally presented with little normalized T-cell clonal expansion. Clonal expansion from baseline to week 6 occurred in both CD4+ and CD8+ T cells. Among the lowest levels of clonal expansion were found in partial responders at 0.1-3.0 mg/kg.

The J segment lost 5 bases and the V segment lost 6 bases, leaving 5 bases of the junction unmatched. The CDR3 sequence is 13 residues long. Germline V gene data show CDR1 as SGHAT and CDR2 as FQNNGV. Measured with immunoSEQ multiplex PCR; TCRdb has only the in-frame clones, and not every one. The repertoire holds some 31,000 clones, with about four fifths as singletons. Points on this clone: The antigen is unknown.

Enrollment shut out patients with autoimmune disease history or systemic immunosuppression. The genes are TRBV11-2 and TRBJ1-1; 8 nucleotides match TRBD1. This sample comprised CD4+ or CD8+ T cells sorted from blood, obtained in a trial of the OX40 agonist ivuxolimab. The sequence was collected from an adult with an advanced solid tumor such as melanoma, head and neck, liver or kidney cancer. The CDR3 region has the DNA TGTGCCAGCAGTATAACAGGGGGGACTGAAGCTTTCTTT. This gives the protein CASSITGGTEAFF.